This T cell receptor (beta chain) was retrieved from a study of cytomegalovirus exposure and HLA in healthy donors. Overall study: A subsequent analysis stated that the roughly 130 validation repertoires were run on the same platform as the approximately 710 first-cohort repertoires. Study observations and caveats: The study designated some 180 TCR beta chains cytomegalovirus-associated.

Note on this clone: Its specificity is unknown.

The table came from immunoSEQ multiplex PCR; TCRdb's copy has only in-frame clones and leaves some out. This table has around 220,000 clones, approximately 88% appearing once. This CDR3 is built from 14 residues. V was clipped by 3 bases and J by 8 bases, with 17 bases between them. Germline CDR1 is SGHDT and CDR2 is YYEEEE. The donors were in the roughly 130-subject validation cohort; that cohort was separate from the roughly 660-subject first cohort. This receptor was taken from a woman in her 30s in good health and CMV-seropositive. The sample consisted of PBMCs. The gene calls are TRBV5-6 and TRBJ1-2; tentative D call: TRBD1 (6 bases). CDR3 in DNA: TGTGCCAGCAGCTCCGGGACACCCGGACGGGGCTACACCTTC. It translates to CASSSGTPGRGYTF.